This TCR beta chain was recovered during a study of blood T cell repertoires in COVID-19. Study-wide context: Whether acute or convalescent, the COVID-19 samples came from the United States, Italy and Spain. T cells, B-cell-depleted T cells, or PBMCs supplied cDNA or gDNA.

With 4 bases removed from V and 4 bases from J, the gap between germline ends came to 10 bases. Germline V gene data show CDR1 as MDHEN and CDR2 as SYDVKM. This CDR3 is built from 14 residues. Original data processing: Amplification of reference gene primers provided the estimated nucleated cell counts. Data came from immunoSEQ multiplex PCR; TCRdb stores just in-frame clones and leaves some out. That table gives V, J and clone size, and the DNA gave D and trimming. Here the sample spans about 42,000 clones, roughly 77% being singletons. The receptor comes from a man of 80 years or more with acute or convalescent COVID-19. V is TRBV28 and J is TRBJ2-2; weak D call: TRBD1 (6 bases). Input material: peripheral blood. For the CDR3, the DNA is TGTGCCAGCAGTTCCAGGGGACGCACCGGGGAGCTGTTTTTT. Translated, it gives CASSSRGRTGELFF.